The sample holds a few counts of the clone carrying this T cell receptor beta chain. As yet, its antigen is unknown. This sample was included in a study of response to subunit inactivated influenza vaccine. Findings and limits, study-wide: Only a handful of new T cells, the authors suggested, are recruited with each seasonal influenza vaccination.

MiXCR, run by TCRdb on the RT-PCR reads, gives a single entry per CDR3 protein. The data contain 710,000 or so distinct CDR3 sequences, 15% to 19% of them singletons. This CDR3 has 12 amino acids. The germline gives CDR1 DFQATT, CDR2 SNEGSKA (reference sequence). V lost 0 bases, J lost 2 bases, and 3 bases lay in between. J is TRBJ2-3 and V is TRBV20-1; D uncertain. This sample comprised PBMCs from blood, obtained 12 days after vaccination. The sequence came from a man aged 50-59 years who received an inactivated influenza vaccine. CDR3 region: CSAREITDTQYF. CDR3 nucleotide sequence: TGCAGTGCTAGAGAAATCACAGATACGCAGTATTTT.